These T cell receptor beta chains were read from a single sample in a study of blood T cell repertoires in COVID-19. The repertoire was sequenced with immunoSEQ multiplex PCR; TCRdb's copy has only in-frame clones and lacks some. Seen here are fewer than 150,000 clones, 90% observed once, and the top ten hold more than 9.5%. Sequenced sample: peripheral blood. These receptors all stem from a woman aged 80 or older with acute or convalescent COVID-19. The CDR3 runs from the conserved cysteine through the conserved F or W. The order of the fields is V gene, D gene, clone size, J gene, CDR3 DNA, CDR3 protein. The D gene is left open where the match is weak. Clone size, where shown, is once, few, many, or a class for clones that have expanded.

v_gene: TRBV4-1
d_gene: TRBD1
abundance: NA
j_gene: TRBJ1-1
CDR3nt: TGCGCCAGCAGCCGTGACAGGGCGAGGACTGAAGCTTTCTTT
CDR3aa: CASSRDRARTEAFF

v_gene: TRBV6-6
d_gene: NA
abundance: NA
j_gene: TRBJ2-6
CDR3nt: TGTGCCAGCAGTCAAGGGGATCTCGCTGGGGCCAACGTCCTGACTTTC
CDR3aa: CASSQGDLAGANVLTF

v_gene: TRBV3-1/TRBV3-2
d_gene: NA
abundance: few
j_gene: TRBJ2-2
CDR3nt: TGTGCCAGCAGCCAGGGGCAGAAGAACACCGGGGAGCTGTTTTTT
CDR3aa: CASSQGQKNTGELFF

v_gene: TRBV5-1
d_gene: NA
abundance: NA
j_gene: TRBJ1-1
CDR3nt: TGCGCCAGCAGCTTCGGGACACTGAACACTGAAGCTTTCTTT
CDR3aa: CASSFGTLNTEAFF

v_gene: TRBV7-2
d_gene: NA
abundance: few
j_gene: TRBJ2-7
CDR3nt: TGTGCCAGCAGCTTAAACAGGGAAGTCAACGAGCAGTACTTC
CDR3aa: CASSLNREVNEQYF

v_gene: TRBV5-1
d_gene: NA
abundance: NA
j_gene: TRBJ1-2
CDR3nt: TGCGCCAGCAGTAGGGCAGGGGACTATGGCTACACCTTC
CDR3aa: CASSRAGDYGYTF

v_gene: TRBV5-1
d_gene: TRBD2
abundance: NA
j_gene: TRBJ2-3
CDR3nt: TGCGCCAGCAAACTAGCGTGGAGCACAGATACGCAGTATTTT
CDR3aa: CASKLAWSTDTQYF

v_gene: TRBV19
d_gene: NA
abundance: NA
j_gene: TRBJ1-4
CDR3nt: TGTGCCAGTAGTATTAACAGGCCTGAAAAACTGTTTTTT
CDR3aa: CASSINRPEKLFF

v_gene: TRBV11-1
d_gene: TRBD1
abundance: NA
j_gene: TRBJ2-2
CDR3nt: TGTGCCAGCAGCTCGGGACAGGGCAACACCGGGGAGCTGTTTTTT
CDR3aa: CASSSGQGNTGELFF

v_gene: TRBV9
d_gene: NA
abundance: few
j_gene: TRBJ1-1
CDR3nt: TGTGCCAGCAGCGTGGACATGGAAGGGACTGAAGCTTTCTTT
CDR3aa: CASSVDMEGTEAFF

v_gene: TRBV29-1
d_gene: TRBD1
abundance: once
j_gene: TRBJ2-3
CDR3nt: TGCAGCGTTACCTTGGGGTTAGGGACAGGGGGCACAGATACGCAGTATTTT
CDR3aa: CSVTLGLGTGGTDTQYF

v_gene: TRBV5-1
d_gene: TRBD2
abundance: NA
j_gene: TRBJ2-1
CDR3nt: TGCGCCAGCAGCCGACTAGCGGGGATGTACAATGAGCAGTTCTTC
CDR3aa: CASSRLAGMYNEQFF

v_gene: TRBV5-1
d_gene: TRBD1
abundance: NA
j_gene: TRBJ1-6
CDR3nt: TGCGCCAGCCGGACAGGCGGAAGCTCCTATAATTCACCCCTCCACTTT
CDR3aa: CASRTGGSSYNSPLHF

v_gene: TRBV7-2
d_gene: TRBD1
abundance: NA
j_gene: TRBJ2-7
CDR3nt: TGTGCCAGCAGCTTAGGCAGGGGGAGCGACGAGCAGTACTTC
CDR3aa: CASSLGRGSDEQYF

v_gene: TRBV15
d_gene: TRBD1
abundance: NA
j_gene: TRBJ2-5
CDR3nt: TGTGCCACCAGCAGCGGAGGACAGGGGGGCTTCGGAGAGACCCAGTACTTC
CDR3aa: CATSSGGQGGFGETQYF

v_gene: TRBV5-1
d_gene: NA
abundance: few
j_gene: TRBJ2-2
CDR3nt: TGCGCCAGCGGTCATGGGGGCTTTACGAACACCGGGGAGCTGTTTTTT
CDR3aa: CASGHGGFTNTGELFF

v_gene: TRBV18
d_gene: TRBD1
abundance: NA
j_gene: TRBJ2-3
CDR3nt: TGTGCCAGCTCCCAGGGGGCGGGCACAGATACGCAGTATTTT
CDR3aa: CASSQGAGTDTQYF

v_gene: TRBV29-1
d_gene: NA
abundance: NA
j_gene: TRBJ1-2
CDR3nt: TGCAGCGCCGGGGACACGCCATATGGCTACACCTTC
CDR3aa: CSAGDTPYGYTF

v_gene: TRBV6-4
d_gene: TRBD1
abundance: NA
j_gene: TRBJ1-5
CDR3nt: TGTGCCAGCGTTGAGGACAGGGTTCCCGTTAGCAATCAGCCCCAGCATTTT
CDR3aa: CASVEDRVPVSNQPQHF

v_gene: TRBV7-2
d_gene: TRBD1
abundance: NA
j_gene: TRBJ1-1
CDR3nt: TGTGCCAGCAGCTTTTGGACAGGGCCTACTGAAGCTTTCTTT
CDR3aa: CASSFWTGPTEAFF

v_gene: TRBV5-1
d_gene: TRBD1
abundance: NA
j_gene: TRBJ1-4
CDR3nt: TGCGCCAGCAGCCTTGGGACAGCTATTAATGAAAAACTGTTTTTT
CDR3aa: CASSLGTAINEKLFF

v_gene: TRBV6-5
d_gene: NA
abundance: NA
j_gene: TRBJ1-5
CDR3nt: TGTGCCAGCAAGAGGGATAGCCAGGGCAATCAGCCCCAGCATTTT
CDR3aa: CASKRDSQGNQPQHF

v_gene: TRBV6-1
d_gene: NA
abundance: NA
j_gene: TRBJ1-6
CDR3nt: TGTGCCAGCAGTGAAGAAACAGGGAACAGATCACCCCTCCACTTT
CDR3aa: CASSEETGNRSPLHF

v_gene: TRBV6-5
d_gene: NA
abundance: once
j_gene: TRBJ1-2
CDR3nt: TGTGCCAGCAGTTTAGGGGTGAGAGGATACTACACCTTC
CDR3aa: CASSLGVRGYYTF

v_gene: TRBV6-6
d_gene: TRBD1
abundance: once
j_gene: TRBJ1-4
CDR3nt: TGTGCCAGCAGTGGAACCGGGACAGGTAGTGAAAAACTGTTTTTT
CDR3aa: CASSGTGTGSEKLFF

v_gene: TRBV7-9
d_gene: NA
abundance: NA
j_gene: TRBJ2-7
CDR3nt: TGTGCCAGCAGCTTACAGGGGTTGGAGCAGTACTTC
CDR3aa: CASSLQGLEQYF

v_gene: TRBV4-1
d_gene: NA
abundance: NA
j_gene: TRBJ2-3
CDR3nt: TGCGCCAGCAGCCTAGAAGGCTACAGGCTCACAGATACGCAGTATTTT
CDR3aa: CASSLEGYRLTDTQYF

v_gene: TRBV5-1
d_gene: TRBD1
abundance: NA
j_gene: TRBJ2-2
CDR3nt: TGCGCCAGCAGCTTCGGCCCGCGCAGGGGGTCCACCGGGGAGCTGTTTTTT
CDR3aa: CASSFGPRRGSTGELFF

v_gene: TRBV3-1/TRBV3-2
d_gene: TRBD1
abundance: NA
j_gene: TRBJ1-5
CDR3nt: TGTGCCAGCAGCCAAGATCATGGGACAGGGGGAGATCAGCCCCAGCATTTT
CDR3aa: CASSQDHGTGGDQPQHF

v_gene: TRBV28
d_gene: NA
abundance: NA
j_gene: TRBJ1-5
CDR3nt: TGTGCCAGCAGTTTATTCGGTCAGCCCCAGCATTTT
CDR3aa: CASSLFGQPQHF

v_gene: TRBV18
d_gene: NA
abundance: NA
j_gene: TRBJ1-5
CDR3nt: TGTGCCAGCTCACCCTATAAGACAGACAATCAGCCCCAGCATTTT
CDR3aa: CASSPYKTDNQPQHF

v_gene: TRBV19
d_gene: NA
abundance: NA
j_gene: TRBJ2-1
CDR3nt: TGTGCCAGTCGCGACAGCCACAATGAGCAGTTCTTC
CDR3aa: CASRDSHNEQFF

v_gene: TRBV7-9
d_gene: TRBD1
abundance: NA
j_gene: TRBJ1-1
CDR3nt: TGTGCCAGCAGCGTTGACAGGGGCCTAGCTTTCTTT
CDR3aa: CASSVDRGLAFF

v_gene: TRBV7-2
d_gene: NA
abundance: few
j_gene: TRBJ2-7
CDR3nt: TGTGCCAGCAGCTTAGACAGCGGCAACTACGAGCAGTACTTC
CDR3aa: CASSLDSGNYEQYF

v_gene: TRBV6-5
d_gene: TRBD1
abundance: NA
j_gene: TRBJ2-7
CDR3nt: TGTGCCAGCAGTTACCTGACAGGGAACGGCTACGAGCAGTACTTC
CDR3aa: CASSYLTGNGYEQYF

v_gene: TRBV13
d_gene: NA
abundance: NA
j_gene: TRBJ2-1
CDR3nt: TGTGCCAGCAGCTTCCCCCCTCGGACTCGAAGCTACAATGAGCAGTTCTTC
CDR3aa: CASSFPPRTRSYNEQFF

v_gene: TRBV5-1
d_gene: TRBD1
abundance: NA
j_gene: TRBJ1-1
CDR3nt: TGCGCCAGCAGCTCCGACCCGGGACAGGCGAACACTGAAGCTTTCTTT
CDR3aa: CASSSDPGQANTEAFF

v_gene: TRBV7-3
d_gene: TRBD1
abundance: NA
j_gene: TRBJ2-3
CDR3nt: TGTGCCAGCAGCTTAGCCCGAGGGACAGGCAACACAGATACGCAGTATTTT
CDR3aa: CASSLARGTGNTDTQYF

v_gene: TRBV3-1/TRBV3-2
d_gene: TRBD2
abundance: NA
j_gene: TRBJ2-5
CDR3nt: TGTGCCAGCAGCCTAGGATGGACTAGCGGGGGGGAAGAGACCCAGTACTTC
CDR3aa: CASSLGWTSGGEETQYF

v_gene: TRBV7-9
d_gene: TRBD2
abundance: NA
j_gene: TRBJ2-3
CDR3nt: TGTGCCAGCAGCCGAGGGACTAGCGGGGTAGTAGATACGCAGTATTTT
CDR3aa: CASSRGTSGVVDTQYF

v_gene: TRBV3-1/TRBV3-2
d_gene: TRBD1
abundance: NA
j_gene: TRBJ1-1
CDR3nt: TGTGCCAGCAGCCCAAGGACAGGGGAGGAAGCTTTCTTT
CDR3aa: CASSPRTGEEAFF

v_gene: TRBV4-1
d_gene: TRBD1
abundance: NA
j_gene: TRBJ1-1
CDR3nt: TGCGCCAGCAGCCAAGTCGGACAGGGGTTTAACACTGAAGCTTTCTTT
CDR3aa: CASSQVGQGFNTEAFF

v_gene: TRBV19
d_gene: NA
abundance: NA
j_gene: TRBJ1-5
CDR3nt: TGTGCCAGTAGTATAGCCCTTGACAGTTATAGCAATCAGCCCCAGCATTTT
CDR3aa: CASSIALDSYSNQPQHF

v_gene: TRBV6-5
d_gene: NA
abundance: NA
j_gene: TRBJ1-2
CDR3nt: TGTGCCAGCACTGGGTTCGGACAACTAAGAACTGGCTACACCTTC
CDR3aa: CASTGFGQLRTGYTF

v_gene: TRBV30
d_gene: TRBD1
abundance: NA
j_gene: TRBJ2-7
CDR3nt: TGTGCCTGGGGACCCGGGACAGGGTGGTTCGAGCAGTACTTC
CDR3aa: CAWGPGTGWFEQYF

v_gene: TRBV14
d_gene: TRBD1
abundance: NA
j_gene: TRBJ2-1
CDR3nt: TGTGCCAGCAGCCAAGATTTTCCGGGACAGGGAATTGAAGATGAGCAGTTCTTC
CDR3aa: CASSQDFPGQGIEDEQFF

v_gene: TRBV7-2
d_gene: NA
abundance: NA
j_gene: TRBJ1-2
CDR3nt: TGTGCCAGCAGCTTAGGAGTGATGTCGGGGGTCTATGGCTACACCTTC
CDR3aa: CASSLGVMSGVYGYTF

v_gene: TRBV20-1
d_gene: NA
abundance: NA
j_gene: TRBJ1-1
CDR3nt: TGCAGTGCAAACACGAACACTGAAGCTTTCTTT
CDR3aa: CSANTNTEAFF

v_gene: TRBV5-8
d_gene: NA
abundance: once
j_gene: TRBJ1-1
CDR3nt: TGTGCCAGCAGCAAAAGCAGGGGCATAATATTAGACACTGAAGCTTTCTTT
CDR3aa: CASSKSRGIILDTEAFF

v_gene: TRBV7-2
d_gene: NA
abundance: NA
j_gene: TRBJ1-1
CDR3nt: TGTGCCAGCAGCAGCCGGGACACCATGAACACTGAAGCTTTCTTT
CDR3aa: CASSSRDTMNTEAFF

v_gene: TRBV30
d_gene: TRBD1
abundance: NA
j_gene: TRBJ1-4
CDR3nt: TGTGCCTGGAACGCGGGACAGGGATACGAAAAACTGTTTTTT
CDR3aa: CAWNAGQGYEKLFF

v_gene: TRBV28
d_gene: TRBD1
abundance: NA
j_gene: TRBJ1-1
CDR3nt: TGTGCCAGCAGTTCCACGGGACAGGGGGCCTACACTGAAGCTTTCTTT
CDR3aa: CASSSTGQGAYTEAFF